The 10 T cell receptor beta chains presented below share a single source sample, sequenced in a study of T cell responses to AZD1222 COVID-19 vaccine. Using immunoSEQ multiplex PCR, the repertoire was profiled, and TCRdb retains in-frame clones only, with some absent. Here the sample spans approximately 120,000 clones, approximately 85% being singletons. The sample consisted of peripheral blood, taken 28 days after the second AZD1222 dose. Receptor source: an adult who received the AZD1222 COVID-19 vaccine.

V usage is TRBV6-1 and J usage is TRBJ1-2; D not resolved. The CDR3 covers 14 residues. Germline V gives CDR1 MNHNS, CDR2 SASEGT. V was trimmed by 5 bases and J by 4 bases, leaving 14 bases between them. The CDR3 DNA reads TGTGCCAGCAGTCCCAGGAGCGGATTCTATGGCTACACCTTC. Amino acid sequence: CASSPRSGFYGYTF.

CDR3 in DNA: TGTGCCAGCAGCCCCGGACCGAGCTCTGGAAACACCATATATTTT. Translation: CASSPGPSSGNTIYF. This chain connects TRBV7-9 to TRBJ1-3, with D unclear. V lost 5 bases and J lost 0, with 11 bases in between. The CDR3 loop spans 15 amino acids. CDR1 and CDR2 from the germline V gene are SEHNR and FQNEAQ (reference sequence).

The gene calls are TRBV5-1 and TRBJ2-7; TRBD2 matches 7 bases. Germline-derived CDR1 and CDR2 are SGHRS and YFSETQ. V was clipped by 0 bases and J by 7 bases; unmatched bases: 4. The CDR3 has 13 amino acids. The CDR3 sequence is CASSLGAGREQYF. The DNA of the CDR3 is TGCGCCAGCAGCTTGGGAGCGGGGCGAGAGCAGTACTTC.

The rearrangement links TRBV14 to TRBJ1-4, with 9 bases fitting TRBD1. This CDR3 comprises 16 residues. V lost 4 bases, J lost 7 bases, and 10 bases stayed unmatched. CDR1 and CDR2 from the germline V gene are SGHDN and FVKESK. The DNA of the CDR3 is TGTGCCAGCAGCCGGACAGGGGACAGGGAGGGTGAAAAACTGTTTTTT. Amino acids: CASSRTGDREGEKLFF.

CDR3 loop: CASSYSRVYEQYF. CDR3 coding DNA: TGTGCCAGCAGTTACTCCAGGGTATACGAGCAGTACTTC. The V call is TRBV6-5, the J call TRBJ2-7; a weak D match, TRBD1 (5 bases). The CDR3 spans 13 residues. Germline assignment: CDR1 MNHEY and CDR2 SVGAGI. The V end was cut by 0 bases, the J end by 4 bases, with 7 bases between.

V gene TRBV7-2 combines with J gene TRBJ1-2; no clear D. In germline, CDR1 is SGHTA, CDR2 FQGNSA. V gave up 6 bases and J gave up 5 bases, with 16 bases separating them. The CDR3 is 14 residues long. For the CDR3, the DNA is TGTGCCAGCAGATACAACCTCGGGGAATATGGCTACACCTTC. Translated, it gives CASRYNLGEYGYTF.

The V gene is TRBV5-4, the J gene TRBJ1-1, with D perhaps matching TRBD1 (6 bases). Germline V gene data show CDR1 as SGHNT and CDR2 as YYREEE (reference sequence). V lost 1 base, J lost 1 base, and 11 bases lay in between. This CDR3 spans 15 amino acids. CDR3 in amino acids: CASSLNPGANTEAFF. The CDR3 DNA reads as TGTGCCAGCAGCTTGAATCCGGGGGCGAACACTGAAGCTTTCTTT.

This clone was found once. This chain joins TRBV9 and TRBJ2-7; D is perhaps TRBD2 (5 bases). Germline loops: CDR1 SGDLS, CDR2 YYNGEE. The ends were cut back, 0 bases at V and 5 bases at J, with 12 bases in the middle. This CDR3 is 14 amino acids long. The CDR3 nucleotides read TGTGCCAGCAGCGTAGGGGGATCCGGGGACGAGCAGTACTTC. Translating it yields CASSVGGSGDEQYF.

V is TRBV3-1 (or the pseudogene TRBV3-2) and J is TRBJ1-6; perhaps TRBD1 as D (5 bases). CDR3 size: 12 residues. The germline CDR1 and CDR2 sequences are LGHDT and YNNKEL (reference sequence). V lost 4 bases and J lost 7, with 5 bases in between. CDR3 sequence: CASSPGNSPLHF. CDR3 in DNA: TGTGCCAGCAGCCCAGGGAATTCACCCCTCCACTTT.

The rearrangement joins TRBV10-3 to TRBJ1-1, with 9 bases that match TRBD1. From germline, CDR1 is ENHRY and CDR2 SYGVKD. The ends lost 2 bases at V and 5 bases at J; junction bases unmatched: 6. CDR3 length: 15 amino acids. CDR3 loop: CAISEGTGSGTEAFF. The DNA for the CDR3 is TGTGCCATCAGTGAGGGGACAGGGTCTGGTACTGAAGCTTTCTTT.